Following are 12 T cell receptor beta chains from one sample sequenced in a study of cytomegalovirus exposure and HLA in healthy donors. 13 Jbeta primers and 60 Vbeta primers were used for the PCR. Some clones are missing from TCRdb's copy, which holds only in-frame ones; the method was immunoSEQ multiplex PCR. Of over 130,000 clones listed, about four fifths are singletons. Sequenced input: PBMCs. All receptors come from a man aged 50 to 60 in good health and CMV-seropositive.

V and J are TRBV9 and TRBJ1-2; TRBD1 matches 9 bases. V shed 4 bases and J 4 bases; nucleotides not matched to a gene: 5. Germline V gene lookup returns CDR1 SGDLS and CDR2 YYNGEE. This CDR3 is 14 amino acids long. CDR3 amino acids: CASSRGQGIYGYTF. The CDR3 nucleotides read TGTGCCAGCAGCAGAGGACAGGGGATCTATGGCTACACCTTC.

The J gene is TRBJ2-5, the V gene TRBV10-2, with 10 bases that match TRBD2. CDR3 length: 14 residues. Germline CDR1 reads WSHSY; CDR2 reads SAAADI. J was trimmed by 3 bases and V by 4 bases; bases with no gene match: 2. The chain's CDR3 is CASSGTSGEETQYF. CDR3 nucleotide sequence: TGCGCCAGCAGTGGGACTAGCGGAGAAGAGACCCAGTACTTC.

The chain joins TRBV6-6 to TRBJ1-1; 7 bases are shared with TRBD1. CDR3 length equals 15 residues. The ends lost 6 bases at V and 1 base at J; junction bases unmatched: 8. Germline V lookup: CDR1 MNHNY, CDR2 SVGAGI (reference sequence). The CDR3 here is CASRTGTVRNTEAFF. Here the CDR3 DNA reads TGTGCCAGCAGGACAGGGACGGTAAGGAACACTGAAGCTTTCTTT.

This clone was seen a handful of times. The V gene is TRBV13, the J gene TRBJ1-3; TRBD1 is a possible D gene (5 bases). Germline CDR1 and CDR2: PRHDT and FYEKMQ (reference sequence). This CDR3 has 14 amino acids. V lost 4 bases to trimming and J lost 4 bases, with 11 bases between them. The CDR3 is CASSSYRQGNTIYF. Here the CDR3 DNA reads TGTGCCAGCAGCTCCTACCGACAGGGAAACACCATATATTTT.

The gene calls are TRBV30 and TRBJ2-7; TRBD2 matches at 10 bases. Looked up from germline, CDR1 is GTSNPN and CDR2 is SVGIG (reference sequence). V gave up 0 bases and J gave up 3 bases; unmatched junction bases: 2. CDR3 length: 14 residues. The CDR3 is CAWSVGLANYEQYF. In nucleotides, the CDR3 is TGTGCCTGGAGTGTGGGACTAGCGAACTACGAGCAGTACTTC. Full variable domain (remainder filled in from reference TRBV30 and TRBJ2-7): SQTIHQWPATLVQPVGSPLSLECTVEGTSNPNLYWYRQAAGRGLQLLFYSVGIGQISSEVPQNLSASRPQDRQFILSSKKLLLSDSGFYLCAWSVGLANYEQYFGPGTRLTVT.

V is TRBV14 and J is TRBJ1-1; D uncertain. V was shortened by 2 bases and J by 0 bases, with 4 bases between the two germline ends. This CDR3 region has 13 residues. CDR1 and CDR2 from the germline V gene are SGHDN and FVKESK. The CDR3 sequence: CASSQQMNTEAFF. CDR3 sequence (DNA): TGTGCCAGCAGCCAACAGATGAACACTGAAGCTTTCTTT.

The V gene is TRBV5-1, the J gene TRBJ2-5; a weak D match, TRBD2 (6 bases). V was trimmed by 0 bases and J by 2 bases, leaving 11 bases between them. This CDR3 spans 15 amino acids. Germline V CDR1 and CDR2: SGHRS, YFSETQ. The CDR3, as DNA: TGCGCCAGCAGCTTGGAGCTAGCGTCTCAAGAGACCCAGTACTTC. Protein product: CASSLELASQETQYF.

Only one count was recorded for this clone. The gene calls are TRBV19 and TRBJ1-2, with D perhaps matching TRBD1 (6 bases). Trimming took off 10 bases at V and 2 bases at J, with 11 bases between the two ends. The CDR3 covers 12 residues. The germline V gene encodes CDR1 LNHDA and CDR2 SQIVND (reference sequence). CDR3 in DNA: TGTGCCACCTCCAGGGGAAACTATGGCTACACCTTC. It yields the protein CATSRGNYGYTF.

The chain couples TRBV5-8 to TRBJ2-7; D may be TRBD1 (6 bases). The CDR3 consists of 12 residues. The germline CDR1 and CDR2 sequences are SGHTS and YDEGEE. V lost 4 bases and J lost 4, with 9 bases in between. The CDR3: CASSKQGYEQYF. For the CDR3, the DNA is TGTGCCAGCAGCAAACAGGGTTACGAGCAGTACTTC.

The chain joins TRBV2 to TRBJ1-5; D call uncertain. Germline V gene data show CDR1 as SNHLY and CDR2 as FYNNEI. CDR3 size: 15 residues. V was cut by 4 bases and J by 2 bases, with 12 bases left in between. Written as DNA, the CDR3 is TGTGCCAGCAGTGGGGAGGGCGGAGGCAATCAGCCCCAGCATTTT. It specifies CASSGEGGGNQPQHF.

This clone was found a few times. V is TRBV9 and J is TRBJ2-7; D is perhaps TRBD2 (5 bases). Trimming stripped 3 bases from V and 2 bases from J, with 12 bases between. There are 14 residues in the CDR3. Germline CDR1 reads SGDLS; CDR2 reads YYNGEE. CDR3 in amino acids: CASSASDGTYEQYF. Written as DNA, the CDR3 is TGTGCCAGCAGCGCTTCCGACGGGACCTACGAGCAGTACTTC. Full variable domain (missing parts from reference TRBV9 and TRBJ2-7): DSGVTQTPKHLITATGQRVTLRCSPRSGDLSVYWYQQSLDQGLQFLIQYYNGEERAKGNILERFSAQQFPDLHSELNLSSLELGDSALYFCASSASDGTYEQYFGPGTRLTVT.

The CDR3 protein is CASSSGTLAGSTDTQYF. The CDR3 DNA follows: TGTGCCAGCAGCTCGGGAACTCTAGCGGGGAGCACAGATACGCAGTATTTT. The V gene is TRBV7-9, the J gene TRBJ2-3, with TRBD2 matching over 9 bases. The length of the CDR3 is 17 residues. Per germline, CDR1 SEHNR and CDR2 FQNEAQ (reference sequence). The junction had 8 bases not matched to a gene; V was cut back by 4 bases and J by 0 bases.